These 26 T cell receptor beta chains were sequenced from one sample in a study of cytomegalovirus exposure and HLA in healthy donors. The PCR employed 60 Vbeta primers together with 13 Jbeta primers. Clones were sequenced by immunoSEQ multiplex PCR, and TCRdb holds only the in-frame ones, with some missing. The sample lists about 130,000 clones; about 74% were seen once. What was sequenced was PBMCs. Receptors originate from a young man in good health and CMV-seropositive.

Concerning this clone: Other DNA sequences within the sample encode an identical CDR3. The rearrangement uses TRBV7-9 and TRBJ2-5; D is unresolved. Judging by the DNA end, TRBJ2-7 fits better; the J call may be wrong. The germline CDR1 and CDR2 sequences are SEHNR and FQNEAQ (reference sequence). CDR3 length: 11 residues. This CDR3 is CASSLKSEQYF. The DNA for the CDR3 is TGTGCCAGCAGCTTAAAATCCGAGCAGTACTTC.

This chain uses TRBV5-1 with TRBJ2-6; no firm D call. The CDR3 runs 17 residues. V lost 0 bases to trimming and J lost 0 bases, with 10 bases between them. CDR1 SGHRS and CDR2 YFSETQ come from the germline V gene. In DNA form, the CDR3 reads TGCGCCAGCAGCTTGGGGCAGGTTAGCTCTGGGGCCAACGTCCTGACTTTC. Protein sequence: CASSLGQVSSGANVLTF.

V is TRBV28 and J is TRBJ2-1, with a possible D match to TRBD2 (6 bases). There are 14 residues in the CDR3. Germline-derived CDR1 and CDR2 are MDHEN and SYDVKM. V shed 6 bases and J shed 8 bases, with 17 bases lying between them. The CDR3 DNA reads as TGTGCCAGCAGCTATCCGGGACTCAGGGATGAGCAGTTCTTC. Amino acids: CASSYPGLRDEQFF.

V is TRBV15 and J is TRBJ1-6, with TRBD1 matching 10 bases. The V gene's germline CDR1 is LNHNV and CDR2 YYDKDF (reference sequence). V dropped 4 bases and J dropped 9; count of bases not matched to a gene: 6. The CDR3 contains 15 residues. This CDR3 reads CATSTLTGGLSPLHF. The CDR3 coding sequence is TGTGCCACCAGCACCTTGACAGGGGGCCTTTCACCCCTCCACTTT.

This clone has more than one count but fewer than ten. The rearrangement joins TRBV4-1 to TRBJ1-4; D unclear. The CDR3 spans 13 residues. Trimming pared 4 bases from V and 7 bases from J, leaving 10 bases between. Germline CDR1 is MGHRA and CDR2 is YSYEKL. In DNA form, the CDR3 reads TGCGCCAGCAGCCTCCGGTCGGGTGAAAAACTGTTTTTT. Translation: CASSLRSGEKLFF.

The gene calls are TRBV5-5 and TRBJ2-7; 8 nucleotides match TRBD1. CDR3 length: 14 amino acids. The germline gives CDR1 SGHKS, CDR2 YYEKEE (reference sequence). V was clipped by 2 bases and J by 2 bases; unmatched bases: 3. CDR3: CASSLQQGAYEQYF. The CDR3 DNA is TGTGCCAGCAGCTTACAACAGGGGGCCTACGAGCAGTACTTC.

The chain carries TRBV11-2 and TRBJ2-3; weak D call: TRBD2 (7 bases). CDR3 length: 13 amino acids. Germline CDR1 and CDR2: SGHAT and FQNNGV. V lost 7 bases and J 7 bases, leaving 15 bases between the germline ends. The CDR3 region has the DNA TGTGCCAGCACCGTGGGGGGGCAATATACGCAGTATTTT. Translating it yields CASTVGGQYTQYF.

The chain couples TRBV5-4 to TRBJ1-1; 7 positions match TRBD1. Germline CDR1 is SGHNT and CDR2 is YYREEE (reference sequence). This CDR3 is built from 17 residues. V gave up 0 bases and J gave up 0 bases; unmatched junction bases: 8. CDR3 region: CASSLGGRQGLNTEAFF. Here the CDR3 DNA reads TGTGCCAGCAGCTTGGGTGGCCGACAGGGCTTGAACACTGAAGCTTTCTTT.

This chain connects TRBV29-1 to TRBJ2-3; tentative D call: TRBD1 (5 bases). This CDR3 contains 12 residues. Germline values: CDR1 SQVTM, CDR2 ANQGSEA. Trimming removed 7 bases at V and 2 bases at J, with 10 bases between. The CDR3 DNA sequence: TGCAGCGCACAGGTAATCACAGATACGCAGTATTTT. Its protein product is CSAQVITDTQYF.

The chain uses TRBV27 and TRBJ2-7; a weak D match, TRBD1 (5 bases). The V gene's germline CDR1 is MNHEY and CDR2 SMNVEV (reference sequence). V was pared by 6 bases and J by 2 bases, with 14 bases between. The CDR3 has 14 amino acids. The CDR3 is CASRGAGLPYEQYF. CDR3 bases: TGTGCCAGCAGAGGGGCAGGGCTTCCCTACGAGCAGTACTTC.

The genes are TRBV5-1 and TRBJ2-5; possibly TRBD2 for D (5 bases). Germline CDR1 is SGHRS and CDR2 is YFSETQ. CDR3 length: 14 residues. V lost 6 bases and J lost 4, with 16 bases in between. The CDR3 DNA reads as TGCGCCAGCACCGGGGTTTTAGGAGGAGAGACCCAGTACTTC. This sequence encodes CASTGVLGGETQYF.

V usage is TRBV6-5 and J usage is TRBJ2-6, with D tentatively TRBD2 (5 bases). Trimming took 6 bases from V and 1 from J, leaving 7 bases between them. CDR3 length equals 14 residues. Germline assignment: CDR1 MNHEY and CDR2 SVGAGI. The CDR3 spells CASRRVSGANVLTF. CDR3 in DNA: TGTGCCAGCAGGAGGGTTTCTGGGGCCAACGTCCTGACTTTC.

The chain has TRBV15 and TRBJ2-7, with TRBD2 as a possible D gene (5 bases). V was pared by 0 bases and J by 4 bases, with 13 bases between. Germline values: CDR1 LNHNV, CDR2 YYDKDF (reference sequence). The CDR3 runs to 15 residues. The DNA of the CDR3 is TGTGCCACCAGCAGAGATTTAATGGGAGATTACGAGCAGTACTTC. This encodes CATSRDLMGDYEQYF.

The gene calls are TRBV5-1 and TRBJ2-7, with 9 bases aligning to TRBD2. Germline loops: CDR1 SGHRS, CDR2 YFSETQ. V lost 0 bases, J lost 2 bases, and 3 bases stayed unmatched. This CDR3 contains 15 residues. The CDR3: CASSLASGGPYEQYF. CDR3 sequence (DNA): TGCGCCAGCAGCTTGGCCAGCGGGGGGCCCTACGAGCAGTACTTC.

The chain combines TRBV15 with TRBJ1-1; 9 bases are a match to TRBD1. The CDR3 loop spans 13 amino acids. J was trimmed by 4 bases and V by 4 bases; bases with no gene match: 1. Germline CDR1 and CDR2: LNHNV and YYDKDF (reference sequence). The CDR3 reads CATSMDRGTEAFF. The DNA of the CDR3 is TGTGCCACCAGCATGGACAGGGGCACTGAAGCTTTCTTT.

The J gene is TRBJ2-3, the V gene TRBV6-8; 13 bases are a match to TRBD2. The CDR3 is made up of 18 amino acids. The J segment lost 1 base and the V segment lost 5 bases, leaving 9 bases of the junction unmatched. Germline V gene data show CDR1 as MNHGY and CDR2 as SAAAGT. CDR3 sequence (DNA): TGTGCCAGCAGTAGCTCACTAGCGGGAGGGCCGGGCACAGATACGCAGTATTTT. Translated: CASSSSLAGGPGTDTQYF.

The rearrangement links TRBV4-2 to TRBJ2-1; 8 nucleotides match TRBD2. Trimming at V came to 1 base and at J to 6 bases, leaving 5 bases not matched to a gene. The germline gives CDR1 LGHNA, CDR2 YNFKEQ. This CDR3 contains 15 residues. The CDR3 is CASSQGTGGGNEQFF. CDR3 coding DNA: TGTGCCAGCAGCCAAGGGACGGGAGGGGGCAATGAGCAGTTCTTC.

This sequence joins TRBV27 and TRBJ2-7; 8 nucleotides align to TRBD1. Trimming at V came to 1 base and at J to 5 bases, leaving 7 bases not matched to a gene. The CDR3 extends over 15 amino acids. Germline CDR1 MNHEY, CDR2 SMNVEV (reference sequence). CDR3 residues: CASSLLPGQVHEQYF. CDR3 DNA: TGTGCCAGCAGTTTATTACCGGGACAGGTACACGAGCAGTACTTC.

V and J are TRBV5-1 and TRBJ1-1, with a possible D match to TRBD1 (6 bases). The length of the CDR3 is 14 residues. The germline CDR1 and CDR2 sequences are SGHRS and YFSETQ. The ends were cut back, 1 base at V and 2 bases at J, with 9 bases in the middle. The CDR3 nucleotides read TGCGCCAGCAGCTTGCAGGGGTATAACACTGAAGCTTTCTTT. This encodes CASSLQGYNTEAFF. The full variable domain, in which reference TRBV5-1 and TRBJ1-1 provide the parts outside the CDR3, is KAGVTQTPRYLIKTRGQQVTLSCSPISGHRSVSWYQQTPGQGLQFLFEYFSETQRNKGNFPGRFSGRQFSNSRSEMNVSTLELGDSALYLCASSLQGYNTEAFFGQGTRLTVV.

This clone turned up a few times. CDR3 nucleotide sequence: TGTGCCAGCAGCTTCATTAGCGGGAGCATTGCCTACGAGCAGTACTTC. It is translated as CASSFISGSIAYEQYF. This chain uses TRBV7-9 with TRBJ2-7, with 9 bases matching TRBD2. The CDR3 consists of 16 residues. Germline V gene lookup returns CDR1 SEHNR and CDR2 FQNEAQ (reference sequence). With V trimmed by 3 bases and J by 2 bases, 8 bases remained unmatched.

The rearrangement links TRBV19 to TRBJ2-7, with TRBD1 matching 7 bases. V lost 1 base and J lost 2; bases outside the gene matches: 5. Germline V gene lookup returns CDR1 LNHDA and CDR2 SQIVND (reference sequence). This CDR3 has 15 residues. The CDR3 region is CASSIGGTDTYEQYF. The CDR3 bases are TGTGCCAGTAGTATAGGTGGGACAGATACCTACGAGCAGTACTTC.

With regard to this clone: Germline is not matched at one junction end, which may reflect a read error. The CDR3 region is CAGSYSGQISGNTIYF. The CDR3 nucleotides are TGTGCCGGCAGTTACTCTGGACAGATCTCTGGAAACACCATATATTTT. This chain links TRBV6-5 with TRBJ1-3; tentative D call: TRBD1 (6 bases). CDR3 size: 16 residues. Per the germline V gene, CDR1 is MNHEY and CDR2 is SVGAGI.

The V call is TRBV5-1, the J call TRBJ2-3; tentatively, D is TRBD1 (5 bases). Trimming pared 0 bases from V and 3 bases from J, leaving 8 bases between. Germline CDR1 reads SGHRS; CDR2 reads YFSETQ. The length of the CDR3 is 14 residues. Written as DNA, the CDR3 is TGCGCCAGCAGCTTGGGGGGCGGAACAGATACGCAGTATTTT. Translated: CASSLGGGTDTQYF.

The chain combines TRBV5-4 with TRBJ2-5, with 8 bases that match TRBD2. Germline trimming cut 6 bases from V and 2 bases from J; bases unmatched to any gene: 9. This CDR3 has 15 amino acids. Germline CDR1 and CDR2: SGHNT and YYREEE (reference sequence). The chain's CDR3 is CASKPGTRIQETQYF. Here the CDR3 DNA reads TGTGCCAGCAAGCCGGGGACTAGGATTCAAGAGACCCAGTACTTC.

This chain connects TRBV30 to TRBJ2-1; D may be TRBD1 (6 bases). The CDR3 is 11 residues long. V gave up 3 bases and J gave up 8 bases, with 8 bases separating them. Germline CDR1 and CDR2: GTSNPN and SVGIG (reference sequence). CDR3 region: CAWRKGDEQFF. As DNA, the CDR3 is TGTGCCTGGAGAAAGGGGGATGAGCAGTTCTTC.

The V call is TRBV29-1, the J call TRBJ2-5; 10 nucleotides agree with TRBD2. The trim removed 6 bases at V and 1 base at J, leaving 11 bases unmatched. Germline V gives CDR1 SQVTM, CDR2 ANQGSEA. The CDR3 length is 16 residues. DNA of the CDR3: TGCAGCGTCGGCCTCGGGACTAGCGATTCCCAAGAGACCCAGTACTTC. This encodes CSVGLGTSDSQETQYF.